The rows below give T cell receptor beta chains drawn from one sample of a study of OX40 agonist ivuxolimab in advanced cancers. TCRdb's table, derived via immunoSEQ multiplex PCR, lists solely in-frame clones and lacks some. The sample has under 100,000 clones, 85% to 95% seen once. The sample was CD4+ or CD8+ T cells sorted from blood, taken in a trial of the OX40 agonist ivuxolimab. These receptors were obtained from an adult with an advanced solid tumor such as melanoma, head and neck, liver or kidney cancer. Both conserved end residues are part of each CDR3. A D gene is named only where the DNA matches it firmly. For some rows the clone size is stated as once, few or many, or as a class when expanded; others skip it.

CASSLGGAIAGSPYEQYF	TGTGCCAGCAGCTTAGGCGGGGCAATAGCGGGGTCCCCCTACGAGCAGTACTTC	NA	TRBV7-8	TRBJ2-7	TRBD2
CASPGRANYGYTF	TGTGCCAGCCCCGGCAGGGCGAACTATGGCTACACCTTC	NA	TRBV6-1	TRBJ1-2	NA
CASSLNKVVGEEGNSPLHF	TGTGCCAGCAGCTTAAATAAGGTCGTGGGCGAGGAGGGTAATTCACCCCTCCACTTT	NA	TRBV7-2	TRBJ1-6	NA
CASSLVPGVSEQYF	TGTGCCAGCAGCTTAGTCCCAGGGGTGAGCGAGCAGTACTTC	NA	TRBV7-3	TRBJ2-7	NA
CASSPRTGKNSPLHF	TGTGCCAGCAGCCCAAGGACAGGGAAGAATTCACCCCTCCACTTT	NA	TRBV13	TRBJ1-6	TRBD1
CASSFQGATEAFF	TGTGCCAGCAGCTTTCAGGGGGCCACTGAAGCTTTCTTT	NA	TRBV5-8	TRBJ1-1	TRBD1
CASSQTGTTYEQYF	TGCGCCAGCAGCCAAACAGGGACAACCTACGAGCAGTACTTC	once	TRBV4-1	TRBJ2-7	NA
CSVDGPSFGYTF	TGCAGCGTTGATGGCCCCTCGTTTGGCTACACCTTC	NA	TRBV29-1	TRBJ1-2	NA
CASSLGAPTYAQYF	TGTGCCAGCAGCTTAGGGGCTCCCACCTACGCGCAGTACTTC	NA	TRBV7-9	TRBJ2-7	NA
CASSQDRGGGAEAFF	TGCGCCAGCAGCCAAGATAGAGGTGGGGGAGCTGAAGCTTTCTTT	NA	TRBV4-3	TRBJ1-1	NA
CASSVTSGAEQFF	TGTGCCAGCAGCGTAACTAGCGGGGCAGAGCAGTTCTTC	NA	TRBV9	TRBJ2-1	TRBD2
CATGPSSYNEQFF	TGTGCCACGGGACCGAGCTCCTACAATGAGCAGTTCTTC	NA	TRBV2	TRBJ2-1	NA
CASSEVGTGGGYEQYF	TGTGCCAGCAGTGAAGTCGGGACAGGGGGCGGTTATGAGCAGTACTTC	NA	TRBV2	TRBJ2-7	TRBD1
CASSPVGFYGYTF	TGTGCCAGTAGCCCCGTTGGCTTCTATGGCTACACCTTC	NA	TRBV19	TRBJ1-2	NA
CASSNEQGPFF	TGCGCCAGCAGCAACGAACAAGGACCGTTCTTC	NA	TRBV5-1	TRBJ2-1	NA
CASSPSGGAPYNEQFF	TGTGCCAGCAGCCCTAGCGGGGGGGCCCCCTACAATGAGCAGTTCTTC	NA	TRBV7-9	TRBJ2-1	TRBD2
CASSPGLIYEQYF	TGTGCCAGTAGCCCAGGACTAATCTACGAGCAGTACTTC	NA	TRBV19	TRBJ2-7	NA
CASSKEPPTLTYEQYF	TGTGCCAGCAGCAAAGAGCCGCCCACTTTAACCTACGAGCAGTACTTC	NA	TRBV21-1	TRBJ2-7	NA
CASTTFRTANTGELFF	TGTGCCAGCACTACCTTCCGGACTGCCAACACCGGGGAGCTGTTTTTT	NA	TRBV2	TRBJ2-2	NA
CASSLQGVNTEAFF	TGTGCCAGCAGTTTACAGGGAGTCAACACTGAAGCTTTCTTT	NA	TRBV27	TRBJ1-1	NA
CASSQRGNTDTQYF	TGCGCCAGCAGCCAAAGGGGGAACACAGATACGCAGTATTTT	NA	TRBV4-3	TRBJ2-3	NA
CASGLGSGYEQYF	TGTGCTAGTGGCCTTGGCTCGGGCTACGAGCAGTACTTC	NA	TRBV12-5	TRBJ2-7	NA
CASTWGTDTQYF	TGTGCCAGTACATGGGGCACAGATACGCAGTATTTT	NA	TRBV5-6	TRBJ2-3	NA
CASSLLSANYGYTF	TGCGCCAGCAGCCTACTCAGTGCCAACTATGGCTACACCTTC	NA	TRBV4-1	TRBJ1-2	NA
CASSLADRVYEQYF	TGTGCCAGCAGCTTAGCGGACAGGGTCTACGAGCAGTACTTC	NA	TRBV13	TRBJ2-7	TRBD1
CASSQESGANTEAFF	TGCGCCAGCAGCCAAGAATCAGGGGCGAACACTGAAGCTTTCTTT	NA	TRBV4-3	TRBJ1-1	NA
CASSIAESAFF	TGTGCCAGTAGTATAGCTGAAAGCGCTTTCTTT	NA	TRBV19	TRBJ1-1	NA
CAISPGDGANVLTF	TGTGCCATCAGTCCAGGGGATGGGGCCAACGTCCTGACTTTC	NA	TRBV10-3	TRBJ2-6	NA
CASITGTGDTEAFF	TGTGCCAGCATCACCGGGACAGGGGATACTGAAGCTTTCTTT	NA	TRBV6-1	TRBJ1-1	TRBD1
CASSLGTGYGYTF	TGTGCCAGCAGCTTGGGGACAGGGTACGGCTACACCTTC	NA	TRBV13	TRBJ1-2	TRBD1
CASSRTSLGTGELFF	TGTGCCAGCAGTCGTACCAGTTTGGGGACCGGGGAGCTGTTTTTT	NA	TRBV13	TRBJ2-2	NA
CASSFPTWWFGTDTQYF	TGTGCCAGCAGCTTTCCTACCTGGTGGTTCGGCACAGATACGCAGTATTTT	NA	TRBV7-3	TRBJ2-3	NA
CASSLIEGETQYF	TGTGCCAGCAGTCTGATAGAGGGAGAGACCCAGTACTTC	NA	TRBV6-5	TRBJ2-5	NA
CASSGIAGDRVVPGNTIYF	TGTGCCAGCAGCGGCATAGCTGGGGACAGGGTAGTGCCTGGAAACACCATATATTTT	NA	TRBV9	TRBJ1-3	TRBD1
CASSLVAGGNTIYF	TGTGCCAGCAGCTTAGTAGCTGGTGGAAACACCATATATTTT	NA	TRBV7-8	TRBJ1-3	NA
CASKSSGLIYEQYF	TGTGCCAGCAAATCGTCAGGGCTGATTTACGAGCAGTACTTC	NA	TRBV27	TRBJ2-7	NA
CASSHPRWEGSDTGELFF	TGTGCCAGCAGCCACCCCCGCTGGGAGGGCTCGGACACCGGGGAGCTGTTTTTT	NA	TRBV9	TRBJ2-2	TRBD2
CASSFHPTGPGEQYF	TGTGCCAGCAGCTTCCACCCGACAGGGCCTGGCGAGCAGTACTTC	NA	TRBV13	TRBJ2-7	TRBD1